Listed below are T cell receptor beta chains from one sample, sequenced in a study of cytomegalovirus exposure and HLA in healthy donors. Profiled with immunoSEQ multiplex PCR; TCRdb holds only in-frame clones, not every one. The sample has under 170,000 clones; just under 65% are singletons. What was sequenced was PBMCs. Source of these receptors: a woman in her fifties or sixties in good health and CMV-seropositive. The CDR3 runs from the conserved cysteine through the conserved F or W. Fields, in order: V gene, J gene, D gene, clone size, CDR3 protein, CDR3 DNA. A D gene is named only where the DNA matches it firmly. A clone size is listed for some rows: how often the clone was seen (once, few, many), or a class if it is expanded.

V: TRBV18
J: TRBJ2-3
D: NA
size: NA
CDR3: CASSPDSPSRTDTQYF
DNA: TGTGCCAGCTCACCAGACAGTCCTTCTCGCACAGATACGCAGTATTTT

V: TRBV6-5
J: TRBJ2-7
D: TRBD1
size: NA
CDR3: CASSYTGGHSYEQYF
DNA: TGTGCCAGCAGTTACACAGGGGGTCACTCCTACGAGCAGTACTTC

V: TRBV27
J: TRBJ2-7
D: NA
size: NA
CDR3: CASSLLGVSSYEQYF
DNA: TGTGCCAGCAGTTTGTTAGGGGTCAGCTCCTACGAGCAGTACTTC

V: TRBV7-2
J: TRBJ1-2
D: TRBD1
size: NA
CDR3: CASSSTGQGALGYTF
DNA: TGTGCCAGCAGCTCCACGGGCCAGGGGGCGCTTGGCTACACCTTC

V: TRBV28
J: TRBJ1-2
D: NA
size: once
CDR3: CASSFQDSYGYTF
DNA: TGTGCCAGCAGTTTTCAAGACAGCTATGGCTACACCTTC

V: TRBV10-3
J: TRBJ1-5
D: TRBD1
size: NA
CDR3: CAISRDRDQPQHF
DNA: TGTGCCATCAGCCGGGACAGGGATCAGCCCCAGCATTTT

V: TRBV28
J: TRBJ2-3
D: TRBD2
size: NA
CDR3: CASSERGNTDTQYF
DNA: TGTGCCAGCAGTGAGCGGGGTAACACAGATACGCAGTATTTT

V: TRBV29-1
J: TRBJ2-1
D: TRBD2
size: NA
CDR3: CSVEVGGSGNEQFF
DNA: TGCAGCGTTGAAGTGGGCGGGAGTGGGAATGAGCAGTTCTTC

V: TRBV5-1
J: TRBJ2-5
D: TRBD2
size: NA
CDR3: CASSTGTSQETQYF
DNA: TGCGCCAGCAGCACCGGGACTAGCCAAGAGACCCAGTACTTC

V: TRBV29-1
J: TRBJ1-2
D: NA
size: NA
CDR3: CSVPQGVEDYGYTF
DNA: TGCAGCGTCCCACAGGGCGTTGAGGACTATGGCTACACCTTC

V: TRBV2
J: TRBJ2-3
D: TRBD2
size: once
CDR3: CASRAGTSGYTDTQYF
DNA: TGTGCCAGCAGGGCCGGGACTAGCGGTTACACAGATACGCAGTATTTT

V: TRBV28
J: TRBJ1-2
D: NA
size: NA
CDR3: CASSLSRGGYTF
DNA: TGTGCCAGCAGTTTAAGCAGGGGTGGCTACACCTTC

V: TRBV7-9
J: TRBJ1-1
D: NA
size: NA
CDR3: CASSVGEDTEAFF
DNA: TGTGCCAGCAGCGTTGGAGAAGACACTGAAGCTTTCTTT

V: TRBV7-2
J: TRBJ1-3
D: TRBD1
size: NA
CDR3: CASSPGTGSSGNTIYF
DNA: TGTGCCAGCAGCCCAGGGACAGGGTCCTCTGGAAACACCATATATTTT

V: TRBV28
J: TRBJ1-4
D: NA
size: once
CDR3: CASSILREVNEKLFF
DNA: TGTGCCAGCAGTATCCTCAGGGAGGTTAATGAAAAACTGTTTTTT

V: TRBV30
J: TRBJ1-3
D: NA
size: NA
CDR3: CAWSEGYSGNTIYF
DNA: TGTGCCTGGAGTGAGGGGTACTCTGGAAACACCATATATTTT

V: TRBV7-2
J: TRBJ1-2
D: NA
size: few
CDR3: CASSLEIEGLSGYTF
DNA: TGTGCCAGCAGCTTAGAGATTGAGGGCTTAAGCGGCTACACCTTC

V: TRBV7-2
J: TRBJ1-2
D: NA
size: NA
CDR3: CASSRGQGQGNYGYTF
DNA: TGTGCCAGCTCCCGAGGCCAGGGGCAGGGTAACTATGGCTACACCTTC

V: TRBV11-2
J: TRBJ1-3
D: NA
size: NA
CDR3: CASSFQASGNTIYF
DNA: TGTGCCAGCAGCTTTCAGGCGTCGGGAAACACCATATATTTT

V: TRBV6-1
J: TRBJ1-2
D: TRBD1
size: NA
CDR3: CASSWDRSNYGYTF
DNA: TGTGCCAGCAGTTGGGACAGGTCTAACTATGGCTACACCTTC

V: TRBV30
J: TRBJ2-7
D: NA
size: few
CDR3: CAWSAPPRQGIYEQYF
DNA: TGTGCCTGGAGTGCCCCCCCAAGGCAGGGCATCTACGAGCAGTACTTC

V: TRBV28
J: TRBJ2-1
D: NA
size: NA
CDR3: CASSGLGEYNEQFF
DNA: TGTGCCAGCAGTGGGCTTGGCGAATACAATGAGCAGTTCTTC

V: TRBV2
J: TRBJ2-7
D: NA
size: few
CDR3: CASSDSGTLYEQYF
DNA: TGTGCCAGCAGTGACTCCGGGACTCTCTACGAGCAGTACTTC

V: TRBV25-1
J: TRBJ1-4
D: TRBD1
size: NA
CDR3: CASSGSQGARGEKLFF
DNA: TGTGCCAGCAGTGGATCACAGGGGGCGAGGGGGGAAAAACTGTTTTTT

V: TRBV5-1
J: TRBJ1-1
D: NA
size: NA
CDR3: CASSLQDMNTEAFF
DNA: TGCGCCAGCAGCTTGCAAGACATGAACACTGAAGCTTTCTTT

V: TRBV2
J: TRBJ2-1
D: NA
size: NA
CDR3: CASSGTQIAYNEQFF
DNA: TGTGCCAGCAGTGGCACGCAGATTGCCTACAATGAGCAGTTCTTC

V: TRBV4-2
J: TRBJ1-4
D: NA
size: NA
CDR3: CASSQSAGREANEKLFF
DNA: TGTGCCAGCAGCCAATCCGCCGGCAGGGAGGCTAATGAAAAACTGTTTTTT

V: TRBV4-2
J: TRBJ2-7
D: TRBD2
size: NA
CDR3: CASSHSRAGAYEQYF
DNA: TGTGCCAGCAGCCATTCGCGAGCGGGGGCCTACGAGCAGTACTTC

V: TRBV9
J: TRBJ2-1
D: TRBD2
size: NA
CDR3: CASSVGGSGSVEQFF
DNA: TGTGCCAGCAGCGTAGGAGGTAGCGGGAGTGTTGAGCAGTTCTTC

V: TRBV6-1
J: TRBJ1-3
D: TRBD1
size: NA
CDR3: CASSEYRGISPGNTIYF
DNA: TGTGCCAGCAGTGAATACAGGGGAATATCGCCTGGAAACACCATATATTTT

V: TRBV28
J: TRBJ1-1
D: TRBD1
size: NA
CDR3: CASRGTGGNTEAFF
DNA: TGTGCCAGCAGGGGGACAGGGGGTAACACTGAAGCTTTCTTT

V: TRBV27
J: TRBJ2-1
D: NA
size: NA
CDR3: CASREVGYNEQFF
DNA: TGTGCCAGCAGGGAGGTAGGGTACAATGAGCAGTTCTTC